The 8 T cell receptor beta chains reported below all come from one sample, sequenced in a study of T cell responses to AZD1222 COVID-19 vaccine. Assay used: immunoSEQ multiplex PCR; TCRdb lists only in-frame clones, some missing. The sample has 120,000 to 150,000 clones, about 92% seen once. This specimen was peripheral blood, taken on day 0 of AZD1222 vaccination. These receptors were taken from an adult in good health.

The rearrangement uses TRBV5-6 and TRBJ1-2, with TRBD1 matching over 8 bases. CDR3 length: 15 amino acids. V dropped 0 bases and J dropped 8; count of bases not matched to a gene: 9. Germline assignment: CDR1 SGHDT and CDR2 YYEEEE. CDR3 sequence: CASSLAGQGGIGYTF. The CDR3 nucleotides are TGTGCCAGCAGCTTGGCAGGACAGGGAGGAATCGGCTACACCTTC.

This rearrangement joins TRBV12-3 or TRBV12-4 to TRBJ1-1; no clear D. V was shortened by 3 bases and J by 4 bases, with 9 bases between the two germline ends. This CDR3 spans 13 amino acids. The CDR3, as DNA: TGTGCCAGCAGTTTTCGAAGGGCCACTGAAGCTTTCTTT. Its protein product is CASSFRRATEAFF.

This chain joins TRBV9 and TRBJ1-1; 8 bases line up with TRBD1. The germline CDR1 and CDR2 sequences are SGDLS and YYNGEE. Trimming cost V 0 bases and J 1 base; bases outside gene matches: 2. The CDR3 is made up of 15 amino acids. The CDR3 bases are TGTGCCAGCAGCGTAGTTCAGGGGGCGAACACTGAAGCTTTCTTT. It translates to CASSVVQGANTEAFF.

This clone was seen a few times. J is TRBJ1-2 and V is TRBV5-1; D gene unclear. Germline V gene data show CDR1 as SGHRS and CDR2 as YFSETQ. The CDR3 length is 13 residues. V lost 5 bases to trimming and J lost 8 bases, with 16 bases between them. CDR3 in DNA: TGCGCCAGCAGTTTCGCCGGGTCCGACGGCTACACCTTC. Its translation is CASSFAGSDGYTF.

V and J are TRBV7-3 and TRBJ2-3, with 8 bases that match TRBD1. The CDR3 is 16 residues long. J lost 2 bases, V lost 2 bases, and 6 bases had no gene match. Germline CDR1 is SGHTA and CDR2 is FQGTGA. The CDR3 DNA reads TGTGCCAGCAGCTTATCCCGGACAGGGCCCACAGATACGCAGTATTTT. It translates to CASSLSRTGPTDTQYF.

The chain links TRBV3-1 (or the pseudogene TRBV3-2) to TRBJ2-7; D possibly uses TRBD1 or TRBD2 (5 bases each). Per the germline V gene, CDR1 is LGHDT and CDR2 is YNNKEL (reference sequence). CDR3 length: 16 residues. V lost 2 bases, J lost 6 bases, and 20 bases lay in between. CDR3 protein: CASSQIMRGSSGEQYF. The CDR3 DNA reads TGTGCCAGCAGCCAAATAATGAGGGGAAGTTCGGGCGAGCAGTACTTC.

To note about this clone: The sample contains more than one DNA sequence encoding this CDR3. The gene calls are TRBV3-1 (or the pseudogene TRBV3-2) and TRBJ1-4; no definite D call. The CDR3 runs to 13 residues. V gave up 2 bases and J gave up 8 bases, with 9 bases separating them. Germline V CDR1 and CDR2: LGHDT, YNNKEL (reference sequence). The CDR3 region is CASSQFLGEKLFF. CDR3 DNA: TGTGCCAGCAGCCAATTCCTTGGGGAAAAACTGTTTTTT.

The CDR3 sequence is CASSLRQGGEYEQYF. The CDR3 DNA is TGTGCCAGCAGCCTTAGACAGGGAGGGGAGTACGAGCAGTACTTC. The gene calls are TRBV7-6 and TRBJ2-7; D tentatively fits TRBD1 or TRBD2 (7 bases each). The CDR3 loop spans 15 amino acids. CDR1 SGHVS and CDR2 FNYEAQ come from the germline V gene. Trimming pared 5 bases from V and 4 bases from J, leaving 18 bases between.